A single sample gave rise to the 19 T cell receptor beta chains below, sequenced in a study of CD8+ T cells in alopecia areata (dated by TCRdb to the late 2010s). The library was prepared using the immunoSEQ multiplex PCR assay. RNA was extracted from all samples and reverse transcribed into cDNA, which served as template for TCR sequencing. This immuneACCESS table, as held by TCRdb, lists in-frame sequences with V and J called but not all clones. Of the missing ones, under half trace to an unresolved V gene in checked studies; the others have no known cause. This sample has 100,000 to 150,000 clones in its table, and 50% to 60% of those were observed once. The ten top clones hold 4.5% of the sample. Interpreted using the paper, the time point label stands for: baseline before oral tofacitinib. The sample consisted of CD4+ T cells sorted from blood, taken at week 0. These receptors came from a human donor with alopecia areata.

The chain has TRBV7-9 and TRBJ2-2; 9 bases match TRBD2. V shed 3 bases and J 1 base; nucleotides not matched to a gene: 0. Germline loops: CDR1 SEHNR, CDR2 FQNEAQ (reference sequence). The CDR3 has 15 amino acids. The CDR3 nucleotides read TGTGCCAGCAGCTTGACTAGCGGGAACACCGGGGAGCTGTTTTTT. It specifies CASSLTSGNTGELFF.

The CDR3 here is CATSRPLAGMETQYF. CDR3 nucleotide sequence: TGTGCCACCAGCAGGCCCCTAGCGGGGATGGAGACCCAGTACTTC. This chain joins TRBV15 and TRBJ2-5, with 9 bases fitting TRBD2. The CDR3 has 15 amino acids. Germline V gives CDR1 LNHNV, CDR2 YYDKDF (reference sequence). V shed 3 bases and J 5 bases; nucleotides not matched to a gene: 7.

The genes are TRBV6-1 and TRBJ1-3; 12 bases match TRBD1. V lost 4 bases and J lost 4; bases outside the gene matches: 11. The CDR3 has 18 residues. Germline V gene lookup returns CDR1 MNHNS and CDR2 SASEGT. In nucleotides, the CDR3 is TGTGCCAGCAGTGCTCCGGGACAGGGGGCTTTCGCGGGAAACACCATATATTTT. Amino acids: CASSAPGQGAFAGNTIYF.

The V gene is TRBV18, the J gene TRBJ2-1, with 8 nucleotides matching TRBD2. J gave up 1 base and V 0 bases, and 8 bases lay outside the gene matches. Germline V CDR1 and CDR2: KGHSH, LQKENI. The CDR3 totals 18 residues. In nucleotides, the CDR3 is TGTGCCAGCTCACCACCGCGGGGTAGCGGGACGTCCTACAATGAGCAGTTCTTC. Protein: CASSPPRGSGTSYNEQFF.

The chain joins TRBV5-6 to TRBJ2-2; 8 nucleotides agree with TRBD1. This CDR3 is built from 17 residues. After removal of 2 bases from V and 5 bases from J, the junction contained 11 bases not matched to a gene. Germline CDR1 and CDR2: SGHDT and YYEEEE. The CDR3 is CASSLTGQGPRTGELFF. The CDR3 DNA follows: TGTGCCAGCAGCTTAACTGGACAGGGCCCTCGGACCGGGGAGCTGTTTTTT.

CDR3 loop: CASSLYQTGYEQYF. The DNA for the CDR3 is TGCGCCAGCAGCTTGTATCAGACGGGTTACGAGCAGTACTTC. This chain links TRBV5-1 with TRBJ2-7, with D hard to call. The germline V gene has CDR1 SGHRS and CDR2 YFSETQ. The CDR3 consists of 14 residues. Trimming left V 1 base short and J 4 bases short, with 12 bases between. Using reference TRBV5-1 and TRBJ2-7 for the parts outside the CDR3, the full variable domain is KAGVTQTPRYLIKTRGQQVTLSCSPISGHRSVSWYQQTPGQGLQFLFEYFSETQRNKGNFPGRFSGRQFSNSRSEMNVSTLELGDSALYLCASSLYQTGYEQYFGPGTRLTVT.

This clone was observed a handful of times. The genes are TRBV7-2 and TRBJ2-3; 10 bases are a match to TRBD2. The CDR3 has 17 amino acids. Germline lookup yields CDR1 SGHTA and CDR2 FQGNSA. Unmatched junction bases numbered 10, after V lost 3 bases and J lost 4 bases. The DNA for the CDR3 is TGTGCCAGCAGCTTTGATTCTAGAGCGGGAGGGCCAGATACGCAGTATTTT. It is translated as CASSFDSRAGGPDTQYF.

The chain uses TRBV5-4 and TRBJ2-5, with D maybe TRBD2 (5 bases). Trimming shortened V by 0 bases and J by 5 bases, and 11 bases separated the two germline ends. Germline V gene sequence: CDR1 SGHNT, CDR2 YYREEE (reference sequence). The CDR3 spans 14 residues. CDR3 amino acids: CASSLEGPGETQYF. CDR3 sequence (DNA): TGTGCCAGCAGCTTGGAAGGCCCGGGGGAGACCCAGTACTTC.

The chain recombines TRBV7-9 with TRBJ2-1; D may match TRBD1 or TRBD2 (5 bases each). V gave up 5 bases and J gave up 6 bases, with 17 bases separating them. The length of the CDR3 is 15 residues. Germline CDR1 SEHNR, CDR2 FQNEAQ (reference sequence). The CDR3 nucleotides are TGTGCCAGCAGCCCAAGGAGGCAGGGCCCCAATGAGCAGTTCTTC. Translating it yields CASSPRRQGPNEQFF.

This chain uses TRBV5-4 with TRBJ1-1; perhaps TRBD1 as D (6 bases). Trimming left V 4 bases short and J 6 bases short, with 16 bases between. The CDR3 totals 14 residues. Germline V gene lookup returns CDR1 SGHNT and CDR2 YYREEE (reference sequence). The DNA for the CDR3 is TGTGCCAGCAGCGTGTCCGGGACAACCGCTGAAGCTTTCTTT. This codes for CASSVSGTTAEAFF.

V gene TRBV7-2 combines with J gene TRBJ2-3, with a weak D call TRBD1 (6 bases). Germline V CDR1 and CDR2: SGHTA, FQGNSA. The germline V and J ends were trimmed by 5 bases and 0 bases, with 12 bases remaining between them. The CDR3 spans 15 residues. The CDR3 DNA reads TGTGCCAGCAGCAACAGGGCCCCAAGCACAGATACGCAGTATTTT. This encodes CASSNRAPSTDTQYF.

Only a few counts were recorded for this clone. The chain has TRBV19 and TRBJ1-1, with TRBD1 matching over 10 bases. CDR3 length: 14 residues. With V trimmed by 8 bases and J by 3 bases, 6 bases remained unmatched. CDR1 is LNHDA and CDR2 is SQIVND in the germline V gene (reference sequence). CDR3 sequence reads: CASLRQGAYTEAFF. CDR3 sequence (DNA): TGTGCCAGTTTAAGACAGGGGGCGTACACTGAAGCTTTCTTT. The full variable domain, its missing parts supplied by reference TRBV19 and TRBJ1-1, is DGGITQSPKYLFRKEGQNVTLSCEQNLNHDAMYWYRQDPGQGLRLIYYSQIVNDFQKGDIAEGYSVSREKKESFPLTVTSAQKNPTAFYLCASLRQGAYTEAFFGQGTRLTVV.

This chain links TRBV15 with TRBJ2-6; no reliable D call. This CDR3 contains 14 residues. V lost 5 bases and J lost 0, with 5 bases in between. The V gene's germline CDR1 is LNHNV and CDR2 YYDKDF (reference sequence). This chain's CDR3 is CATSLRSGANVLTF. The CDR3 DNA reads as TGTGCCACCAGCTTACGCTCTGGGGCCAACGTCCTGACTTTC.

CDR3 DNA sequence: TGTGCCAGCAGCTCCCGGGGGAATGAGCAGTTCTTC. Translated: CASSSRGNEQFF. The chain joins TRBV7-2 to TRBJ2-1; tentative D call: TRBD2 (6 bases). CDR3 length: 12 amino acids. The V end was cut by 4 bases, the J end by 7 bases, with 8 bases between. Per germline, CDR1 SGHTA and CDR2 FQGNSA.

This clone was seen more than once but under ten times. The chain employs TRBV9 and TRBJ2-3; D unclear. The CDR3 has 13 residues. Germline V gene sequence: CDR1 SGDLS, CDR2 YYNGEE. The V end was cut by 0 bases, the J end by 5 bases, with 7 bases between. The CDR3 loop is CASSVAWEDTQYF. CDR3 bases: TGTGCCAGCAGCGTAGCGTGGGAAGATACGCAGTATTTT.

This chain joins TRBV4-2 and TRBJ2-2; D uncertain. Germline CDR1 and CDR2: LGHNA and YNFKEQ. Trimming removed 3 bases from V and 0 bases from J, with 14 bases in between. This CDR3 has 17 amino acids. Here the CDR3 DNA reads TGTGCCAGCAGCCACAAGAGGCAGGAATCGAACACCGGGGAGCTGTTTTTT. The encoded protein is CASSHKRQESNTGELFF.

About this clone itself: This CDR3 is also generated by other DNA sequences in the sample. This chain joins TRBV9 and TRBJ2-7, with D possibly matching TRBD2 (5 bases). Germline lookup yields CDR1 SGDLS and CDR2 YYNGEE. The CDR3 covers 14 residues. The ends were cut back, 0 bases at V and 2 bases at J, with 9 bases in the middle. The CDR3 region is CASSVGGDTYEQYF. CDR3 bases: TGTGCCAGCAGCGTAGGGGGAGACACCTACGAGCAGTACTTC.

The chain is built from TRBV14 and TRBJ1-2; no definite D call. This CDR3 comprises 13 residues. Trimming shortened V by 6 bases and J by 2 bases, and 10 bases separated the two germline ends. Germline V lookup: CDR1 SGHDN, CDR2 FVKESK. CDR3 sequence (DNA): TGTGCCAGCAGTCGAGGACGGAACTATGGCTACACCTTC. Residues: CASSRGRNYGYTF.

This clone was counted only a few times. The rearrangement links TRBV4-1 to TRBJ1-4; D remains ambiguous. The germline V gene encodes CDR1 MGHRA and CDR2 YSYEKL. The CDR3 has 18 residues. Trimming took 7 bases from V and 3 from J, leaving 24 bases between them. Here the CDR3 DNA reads TGCGCCAGCACCGAATACCAATCCGGGCTCGACGCTAATGAAAAACTGTTTTTT. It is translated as CASTEYQSGLDANEKLFF.